This T cell receptor (beta chain) was retrieved from a study of T-cell reconstitution after alpha-beta-depleted transplantation in children. The study's findings and limits: The high TCRbeta diversity at day 60 in some patients came from surviving recipient T cells and thymic progenitors. It was newly produced T cells that mostly accounted for T-cell counts and diversity one year after transplant. Several hundred graft clones that had expanded were reportedly the source of alpha-beta T cells about two months after transplant.

On this clonotype: What it binds is unknown.

Unique molecular identifiers were incorporated when the TCRbeta library was constructed. Each CDR3 protein gets one entry after TCRdb re-called the PCR reads with MiXCR. The profile shows around 370,000 distinct CDR3 sequences, roughly 17% of them singletons. The CDR3 is 16 amino acids. The V and J ends lost 1 base and 0 bases respectively, with 14 bases between them. Germline V gives CDR1 SGHRS, CDR2 YFSETQ. The sequence came from a male patient aged 2-15 years who had a stem cell transplant for acute lymphoblastic leukemia, so the T cells may come from the graft donor. The sequencing used PBMCs, mostly from graft donor cells, collected 360 days after TCRalphabeta/CD19-depleted stem cell transplant. V and J are TRBV5-1 and TRBJ2-7, with a tentative D call TRBD2 (6 bases). Here the CDR3 reads CASSLWGTVGSYEQYF. CDR3 sequence (DNA): TGCGCCAGCAGCTTGTGGGGGACTGTCGGCTCCTACGAGCAGTACTTC.